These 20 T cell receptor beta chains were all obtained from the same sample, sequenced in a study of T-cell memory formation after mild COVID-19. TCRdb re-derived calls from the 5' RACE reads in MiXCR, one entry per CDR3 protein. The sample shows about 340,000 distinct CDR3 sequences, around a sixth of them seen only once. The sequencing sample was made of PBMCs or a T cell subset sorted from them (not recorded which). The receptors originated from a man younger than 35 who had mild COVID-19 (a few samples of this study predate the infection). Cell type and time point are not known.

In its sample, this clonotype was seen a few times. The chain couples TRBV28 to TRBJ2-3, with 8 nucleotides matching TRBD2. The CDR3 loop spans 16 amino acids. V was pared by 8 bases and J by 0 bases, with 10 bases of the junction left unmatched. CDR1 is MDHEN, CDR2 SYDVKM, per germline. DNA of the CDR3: TGTGCCAGCCTTCCGTTAGCGGGGATTAGCACAGATACGCAGTATTTT. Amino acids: CASLPLAGISTDTQYF.

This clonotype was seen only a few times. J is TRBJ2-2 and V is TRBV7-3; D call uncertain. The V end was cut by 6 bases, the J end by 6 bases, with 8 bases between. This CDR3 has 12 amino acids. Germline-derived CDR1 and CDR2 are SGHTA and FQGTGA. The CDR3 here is CASSLPPGELFF. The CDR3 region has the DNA TGTGCCAGCAGTCTCCCCCCCGGGGAGCTGTTTTTT. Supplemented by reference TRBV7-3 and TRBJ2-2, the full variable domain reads GAGVSQTPSNKVTEKGKYVELRCDPISGHTALYWYRQSLGQGPEFLIYFQGTGAADDSGLPNDRFFAVRPEGSVSTLKIQRTERGDSAVYLCASSLPPGELFFGEGSRLTVL.

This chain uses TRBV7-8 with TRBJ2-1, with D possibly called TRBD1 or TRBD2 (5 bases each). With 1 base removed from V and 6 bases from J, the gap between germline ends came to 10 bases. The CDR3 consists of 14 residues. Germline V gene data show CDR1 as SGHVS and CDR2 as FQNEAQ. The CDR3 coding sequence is TGTGCCAGCAGCTTAGTTGAGGGGAGCAATGAGCAGTTCTTC. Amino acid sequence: CASSLVEGSNEQFF.

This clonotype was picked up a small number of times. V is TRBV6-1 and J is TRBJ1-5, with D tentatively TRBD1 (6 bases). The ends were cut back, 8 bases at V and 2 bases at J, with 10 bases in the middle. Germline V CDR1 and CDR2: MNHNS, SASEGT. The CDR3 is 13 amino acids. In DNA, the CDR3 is TGTGCCAGCTGCAGGGGAGGCAATCAGCCCCAGCATTTT. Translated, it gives CASCRGGNQPQHF.

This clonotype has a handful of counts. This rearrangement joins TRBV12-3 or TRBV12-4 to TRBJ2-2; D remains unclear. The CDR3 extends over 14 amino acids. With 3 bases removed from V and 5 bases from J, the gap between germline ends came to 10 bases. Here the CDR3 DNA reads TGTGCCAGCAGTTTTGGATGGGTGACCGGGGAGCTGTTTTTT. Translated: CASSFGWVTGELFF.

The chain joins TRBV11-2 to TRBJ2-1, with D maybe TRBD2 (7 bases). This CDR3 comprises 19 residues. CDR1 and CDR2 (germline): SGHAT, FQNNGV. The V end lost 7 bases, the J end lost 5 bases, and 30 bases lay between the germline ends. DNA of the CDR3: TGTGCCAGCACCCACCCAATGAGGGGGGGTCCTTTGTTACACAATGAGCAGTTCTTC. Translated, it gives CASTHPMRGGPLLHNEQFF.

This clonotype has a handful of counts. The CDR3 loop reads CASRNTDCNSPLHF. DNA of the CDR3: TGTGCCAGCAGAAACACGGATTGTAATTCACCCCTCCACTTT. V usage is TRBV6-1 and J usage is TRBJ1-6; D ambiguous. The V gene's germline CDR1 is MNHNS and CDR2 SASEGT. V lost 6 bases and J lost 6, with 12 bases in between. The CDR3 runs 14 residues.

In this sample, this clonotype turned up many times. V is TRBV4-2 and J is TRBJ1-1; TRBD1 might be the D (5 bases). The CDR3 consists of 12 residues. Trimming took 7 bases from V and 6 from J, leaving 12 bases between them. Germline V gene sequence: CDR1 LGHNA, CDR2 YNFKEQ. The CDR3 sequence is CASTDWGAEAFF. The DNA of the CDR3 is TGTGCCAGCACCGACTGGGGGGCTGAAGCTTTCTTT.

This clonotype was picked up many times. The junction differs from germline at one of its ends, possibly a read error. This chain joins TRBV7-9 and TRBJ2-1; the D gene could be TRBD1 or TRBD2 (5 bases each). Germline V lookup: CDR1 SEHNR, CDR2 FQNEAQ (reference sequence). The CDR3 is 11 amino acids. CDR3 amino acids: CASSQTGAISF. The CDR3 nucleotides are TGTGCCAGCAGCCAGACCGGGGCCATCTCCTTC.

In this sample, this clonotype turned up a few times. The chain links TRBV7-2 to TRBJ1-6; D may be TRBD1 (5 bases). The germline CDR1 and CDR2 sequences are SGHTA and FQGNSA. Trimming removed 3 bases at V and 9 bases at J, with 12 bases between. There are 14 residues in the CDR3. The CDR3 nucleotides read TGTGCCAGCAGCTTTCCGTTGAGGGGTTCACCCCTCCACTTT. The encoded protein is CASSFPLRGSPLHF.

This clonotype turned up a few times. The CDR3 coding sequence is TGCGCCAGCGGGACAGGGACCTTTCAAGAGACCCAGTACTTC. This translates into CASGTGTFQETQYF. The chain has TRBV5-1 and TRBJ2-5, with TRBD1 matching over 9 bases. Germline CDR1 SGHRS, CDR2 YFSETQ. The CDR3 sequence is 14 residues long. V trimming: 7 bases; J trimming: 2 bases; junction bases outside the gene matches: 6.

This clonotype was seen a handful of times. The CDR3: CASSPFHRDPGNQPQHF. The CDR3 region has the DNA TGCGCCAGCAGCCCATTCCACCGGGACCCTGGCAATCAGCCCCAGCATTTT. The rearrangement joins TRBV4-1 to TRBJ1-5; D possibly corresponds to TRBD1 (5 bases). Germline assignment: CDR1 MGHRA and CDR2 YSYEKL. The length of the CDR3 is 17 residues. Trimming removed 4 bases from V and 2 bases from J, with 18 bases in between.

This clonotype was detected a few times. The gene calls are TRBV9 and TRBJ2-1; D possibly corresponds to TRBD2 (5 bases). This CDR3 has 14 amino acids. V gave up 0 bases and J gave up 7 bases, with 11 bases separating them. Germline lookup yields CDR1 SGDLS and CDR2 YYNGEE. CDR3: CASSVAEGANEQFF. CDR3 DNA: TGTGCCAGCAGCGTAGCTGAGGGAGCAAATGAGCAGTTCTTC.

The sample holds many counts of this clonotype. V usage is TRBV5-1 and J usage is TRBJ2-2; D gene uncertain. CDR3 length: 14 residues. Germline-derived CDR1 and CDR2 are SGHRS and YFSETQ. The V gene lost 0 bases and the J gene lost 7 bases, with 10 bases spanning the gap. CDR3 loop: CASSLGLVGGELFF. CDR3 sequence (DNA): TGCGCCAGCAGCTTGGGTCTAGTTGGCGGGGAGCTGTTTTTT.

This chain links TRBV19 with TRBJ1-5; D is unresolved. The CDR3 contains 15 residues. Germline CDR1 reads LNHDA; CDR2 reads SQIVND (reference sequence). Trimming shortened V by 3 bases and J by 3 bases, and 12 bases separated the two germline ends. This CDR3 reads CASSMIRGSNQPQHF. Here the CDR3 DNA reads TGTGCCAGTAGTATGATCAGAGGATCCAATCAGCCCCAGCATTTT.

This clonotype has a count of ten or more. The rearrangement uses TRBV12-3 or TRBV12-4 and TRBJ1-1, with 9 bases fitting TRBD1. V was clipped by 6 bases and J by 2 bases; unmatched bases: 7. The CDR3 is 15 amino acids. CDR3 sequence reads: CASRPDRGTNTEAFF. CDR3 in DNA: TGTGCCAGCAGACCCGACAGGGGGACTAACACTGAAGCTTTCTTT.

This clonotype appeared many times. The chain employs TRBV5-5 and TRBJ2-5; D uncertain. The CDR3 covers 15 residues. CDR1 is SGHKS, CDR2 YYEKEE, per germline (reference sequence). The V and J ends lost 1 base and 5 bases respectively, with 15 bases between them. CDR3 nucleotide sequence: TGTGCCAGCAGCTTGACGGCAGGCAGACCTGAGACCCAGTACTTC. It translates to CASSLTAGRPETQYF.

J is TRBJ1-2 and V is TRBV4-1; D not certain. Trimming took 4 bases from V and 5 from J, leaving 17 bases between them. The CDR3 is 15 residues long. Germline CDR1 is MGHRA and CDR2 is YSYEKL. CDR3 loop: CASSLTDPLLYGYTF. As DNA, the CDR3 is TGCGCCAGCAGCCTCACAGATCCCCTCTTGTATGGCTACACCTTC.

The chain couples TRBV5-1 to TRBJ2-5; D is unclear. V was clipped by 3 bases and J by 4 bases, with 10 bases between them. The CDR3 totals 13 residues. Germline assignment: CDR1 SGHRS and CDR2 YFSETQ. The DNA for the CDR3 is TGCGCCAGCAGCTCCAACATGGCAGAGACCCAGTACTTC. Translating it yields CASSSNMAETQYF. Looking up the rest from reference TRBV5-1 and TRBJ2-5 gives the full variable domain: KAGVTQTPRYLIKTRGQQVTLSCSPISGHRSVSWYQQTPGQGLQFLFEYFSETQRNKGNFPGRFSGRQFSNSRSEMNVSTLELGDSALYLCASSSNMAETQYFGPGTRLLVL.

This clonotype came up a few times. CDR3 amino acids: CASSLRTADHSPLHF. Written as DNA, the CDR3 is TGTGCCAGCAGCTTACGGACGGCGGACCATTCACCCCTCCACTTT. This chain uses TRBV7-6 with TRBJ1-6; D not certain. Germline CDR1 SGHVS, CDR2 FNYEAQ. The CDR3 totals 15 residues. Trimming took 2 bases from V and 8 from J, leaving 13 bases between them.